These T cell receptor beta chains were read from a single sample in a study of T cell repertoires in cytomegalovirus infection. TCRdb re-derived calls from the reads in MiXCR, one entry per CDR3 protein. The top ten clones hold 10% to 13% of a sample with approximately 500,000 distinct CDR3 sequences, approximately 11% of them seen once. Sequencing was performed on PBMCs. The receptors derive from a human donor in good health (CMV status not recorded). Some clones in this sample may be carry-over from other donors' samples. Each CDR3 is given without its conserved first and last residue.

>TRBV5-1
ASSLSTTSGKYNEQF
>TRBV23-1
ASSQHRTRNQPQH
>TRBV7-8
ASSMHRTEAF
>TRBV6-6
ASSYISGGTGELF
>TRBV2
ASTVMTYEQY
>TRBV7-9
ASSVDYFQF
>TRBV7-2
ASSLFGTSSWYNEQF
>TRBV9
ASSVDGGTPLPNYGYT
>TRBV13
ASSLPSGRVGQDTQY
>TRBV4-2
ASSQGISGTGGTGELF
>TRBV28
ASSSPARDRNPYEQY
>TRBV7-9
ASSFQKGGRSGANVLT
>TRBV4-1
ASSPAGQTQY
>TRBV20-1
SARGNTEAF
>TRBV6-1
ASSPRLRLNTEAF
>TRBV7-9
ASSLVFEGADYGYT
>TRBV27
ASSLSPRGNTEAF
>TRBV7-2
ASSSSFSRGQEQY
>TRBV18
ASSPQRETEAF
>TRBV27
ASSLSRNGELF
>TRBV12-3/TRBV12-4
ASSNSRDRGHNYGYT
>TRBV18
ASSPDQEREAF
>TRBV2
ASSETRGAEAF
>TRBV28
ASSLVGLAGIYEQY
>TRBV5-5
ASSLRQGVSGTIY
>TRBV27
ASSETDVYNEQF
>TRBV5-4
ASSLPLMNTEAF
>TRBV6-4
ASSDSEVSPYELY
>TRBV5-1
ASSFGEGSQETQY
>TRBV19
ASSMDRYSNQPQH
>TRBV4-1
ASTSVGVGSPGANVLT
>TRBV4-2
ASSPVEANTEAF
>TRBV4-2
ASSQTRTRSGANVLT
>TRBV7-2
ASSLTPGGGNTEAF
>TRBV20-1
SARARQDYEQY
>TRBV29-1
SVEELAGGLEQY
>TRBV7-9
ASSLGREFEKLF
>TRBV9
ASSSKKDRGRVDGYT
>TRBV6-1
ASLTGGKDTQY
>TRBV2
ASSEETRGRAF
>TRBV28
ASIERGTSSYEQY
>TRBV7-9
ASSLRINSPLH
>TRBV6-2/TRBV6-3
ASTSTGGGYEQY
>TRBV28
ASSLRRGTGNTIY
>TRBV29-1
SELTRSTDTQY
>TRBV14
ASSHDSRGEKLF
>TRBV19
ASSRGLTGGGTEAF
>TRBV3-1
ASSQDQASGLSEQF
>TRBV7-9
ASSENHLKPQH
>TRBV7-9
ASSRDVGLARSSYEQY
>TRBV28
ASSMPTLRLSREQY
>TRBV29-1
STRRGNYGYT
>TRBV7-8
ASSKTSGPGELF
>TRBV12-3/TRBV12-4
ASSSGGQLFLQETQY